This T cell receptor (beta chain) originates from a study of post-analysis software for immune sequencing data. Study findings and constraints: In patients, about 5 TRBV segments were more frequent than in controls, with TRBV5-6, TRBV5-1 and TRBV20-1 among them.

Germline V gene data show CDR1 as MDHEN and CDR2 as SYDVKM. Trimming removed 10 bases at V and 2 bases at J, with 11 bases between. CDR3 size: 12 residues. Of note for this clonotype: Its antigen remains unknown.

Unique molecular identifiers tagged the TCR beta cDNA libraries. TCRdb re-called the PCR reads through MiXCR, storing one row per CDR3 protein. The sample has over 700,000 distinct CDR3 sequences; less than 35% are singletons. Specimen: blood. This chain connects TRBV28 to TRBJ2-5; D remains unclear. This TCR was recovered from a girl aged 5 to 17 with multiple sclerosis. For the CDR3, the DNA is TGTGCCACCCTGGACGGACAAGAGACCCAGTACTTC. The encoded protein is CATLDGQETQYF. Drawing the rest from reference TRBV28 and TRBJ2-5, the complete variable domain is DVKVTQSSRYLVKRTGEKVFLECVQDMDHENMFWYRQDPGLGLRLIYFSYDVKMKEKGDIPEGYSVSREKKERFSLILESASTNQTSMYLCATLDGQETQYFGPGTRLLVL.